The rows below give T cell receptor beta chains drawn from one sample of a study of radiotherapy plus CTLA-4 blockade in lung cancer. The table came from immunoSEQ multiplex PCR; TCRdb's copy has only in-frame clones and leaves some out. Of about 40,000 clones listed, about four fifths are singletons. Sequenced material: peripheral blood, taken from a patient treated with radiotherapy plus ipilimumab. These receptors all come from a human donor with non-small cell lung cancer that progressed on radiotherapy plus ipilimumab. The CDR3 runs from the conserved cysteine through the conserved F or W. The order of the fields is clone size, V gene, J gene, D gene, CDR3 protein, CDR3 DNA. The D gene is left open where the match is weak. A row's size may be missing; if present it is once, few, many or a size class.

clone size: once; V gene: TRBV6-5; J gene: TRBJ2-5; D gene: TRBD2; CDR3 protein: CASRPGGAAETQYF; CDR3 DNA: TGTGCCAGCAGGCCCGGGGGGGCCGCAGAGACCCAGTACTTC
clone size: .; V gene: TRBV7-6; J gene: TRBJ1-2; D gene: .; CDR3 protein: CASSLAGGGAYGYTF; CDR3 DNA: TGTGCCAGCAGCTTAGCGGGCGGGGGCGCGTATGGCTACACCTTC
clone size: .; V gene: TRBV7-9; J gene: TRBJ2-1; D gene: TRBD2; CDR3 protein: CASSFPLAGGPDEQFF; CDR3 DNA: TGTGCCAGCAGCTTCCCCCTAGCGGGGGGGCCCGATGAGCAGTTCTTC
clone size: .; V gene: TRBV7-8; J gene: TRBJ2-7; D gene: TRBD1; CDR3 protein: CASSPRRAGGPEQYF; CDR3 DNA: TGTGCCAGCAGCCCCCGGAGGGCAGGGGGCCCCGAGCAGTACTTC
clone size: .; V gene: TRBV19; J gene: TRBJ2-1; D gene: TRBD2; CDR3 protein: CASSTRLAGGIYEQFF; CDR3 DNA: TGTGCCAGTAGTACCCGACTAGCGGGGGGTATATATGAGCAGTTCTTC
clone size: .; V gene: TRBV4-3; J gene: TRBJ1-6; D gene: TRBD1; CDR3 protein: CASSRLTGSSSPLHF; CDR3 DNA: TGCGCCAGCAGCCGACTGACAGGGTCTAGTTCACCCCTCCACTTT
clone size: few; V gene: TRBV18; J gene: TRBJ2-7; D gene: .; CDR3 protein: CASSPPRTAYYFGEQYF; CDR3 DNA: TGTGCCAGCTCACCACCAAGGACAGCTTATTATTTCGGCGAGCAGTACTTC
clone size: .; V gene: TRBV10-2; J gene: TRBJ1-1; D gene: .; CDR3 protein: CASRATGMSTEAFF; CDR3 DNA: TGCGCCAGCAGGGCGACAGGCATGAGTACTGAAGCTTTCTTT
clone size: .; V gene: TRBV11-3; J gene: TRBJ2-2; D gene: TRBD2; CDR3 protein: CASSLGVTSGTGELFF; CDR3 DNA: TGTGCCAGCAGCTTAGGAGTGACTAGCGGGACCGGGGAGCTGTTTTTT
clone size: .; V gene: TRBV5-1; J gene: TRBJ1-4; D gene: TRBD1; CDR3 protein: CASSLAGGMANEKLFF; CDR3 DNA: TGCGCCAGCAGCTTGGCAGGGGGCATGGCTAATGAAAAACTGTTTTTT
clone size: .; V gene: TRBV4-2; J gene: TRBJ2-3; D gene: TRBD2; CDR3 protein: CASSPGTSSTDTQYF; CDR3 DNA: TGTGCCAGCAGCCCCGGGACTAGCAGCACAGATACGCAGTATTTT
clone size: once; V gene: TRBV2; J gene: TRBJ1-6; D gene: .; CDR3 protein: CASSEEMSSYNSPLHF; CDR3 DNA: TGTGCCAGCAGTGAGGAGATGAGCTCCTATAATTCACCCCTCCACTTT
clone size: .; V gene: TRBV7-8; J gene: TRBJ2-7; D gene: TRBD1; CDR3 protein: CASSSSNRGGYEQYF; CDR3 DNA: TGTGCCAGCAGCTCCTCGAACAGGGGTGGCTACGAGCAGTACTTC
clone size: .; V gene: TRBV15; J gene: TRBJ2-1; D gene: TRBD1; CDR3 protein: CATSRDLAGGYNEQFF; CDR3 DNA: TGTGCCACCAGCAGAGATTTGGCAGGGGGCTACAATGAGCAGTTCTTC
clone size: .; V gene: TRBV5-5; J gene: TRBJ2-7; D gene: TRBD1; CDR3 protein: CASSEGQGLPYEQYF; CDR3 DNA: TGTGCCAGCAGCGAGGGACAGGGGCTCCCCTACGAGCAGTACTTC
clone size: .; V gene: TRBV6-6; J gene: TRBJ1-1; D gene: TRBD1; CDR3 protein: CASSNSGGMNTEAFF; CDR3 DNA: TGTGCCAGCAGTAATTCAGGGGGCATGAACACTGAAGCTTTCTTT
clone size: once; V gene: TRBV5-1; J gene: TRBJ2-5; D gene: TRBD2; CDR3 protein: CASSLATSGGGETQYF; CDR3 DNA: TGCGCCAGCAGCTTGGCGACTAGCGGTGGGGGTGAAACCCAGTACTTC
clone size: .; V gene: TRBV7-3; J gene: TRBJ2-3; D gene: .; CDR3 protein: CASSLGLRGDTQYF; CDR3 DNA: TGTGCCAGCAGCTTAGGACTCAGGGGAGATACGCAGTATTTT
clone size: .; V gene: TRBV5-1; J gene: TRBJ2-1; D gene: TRBD1; CDR3 protein: CASSVTGSSYNEQFF; CDR3 DNA: TGCGCCAGCAGCGTGACAGGGTCTTCCTACAATGAGCAGTTCTTC
clone size: .; V gene: TRBV2; J gene: TRBJ1-2; D gene: .; CDR3 protein: CASSTRDYGYTF; CDR3 DNA: TGTGCCAGCAGTACCAGGGACTATGGCTACACCTTC
clone size: .; V gene: TRBV7-9; J gene: TRBJ1-6; D gene: .; CDR3 protein: CASSAGQPYNSPLHF; CDR3 DNA: TGTGCCAGCAGCGCCGGACAACCCTATAATTCACCCCTCCACTTT
clone size: .; V gene: TRBV6-5; J gene: TRBJ1-1; D gene: .; CDR3 protein: CASSYSLANTEAFF; CDR3 DNA: TGTGCCAGCAGTTACTCGCTAGCGAACACTGAAGCTTTCTTT
clone size: few; V gene: TRBV18; J gene: TRBJ1-2; D gene: .; CDR3 protein: CASSSAGAVGGYTF; CDR3 DNA: TGTGCCAGCTCATCGGCAGGGGCAGTTGGTGGCTACACCTTC
clone size: few; V gene: TRBV2; J gene: TRBJ2-6; D gene: TRBD2; CDR3 protein: CASRLGEGVSGANVLTF; CDR3 DNA: TGTGCCAGCAGGTTGGGGGAGGGAGTCTCTGGGGCCAACGTCCTGACTTTC
clone size: .; V gene: TRBV9; J gene: TRBJ1-5; D gene: .; CDR3 protein: CASSVDSLGAQHF; CDR3 DNA: TGTGCCAGCAGCGTGGACAGCCTAGGGGCCCAGCATTTT
clone size: few; V gene: TRBV6-1; J gene: TRBJ1-2; D gene: TRBD1; CDR3 protein: CASSFTGDYGYTF; CDR3 DNA: TGTGCCAGCAGTTTTACAGGGGACTATGGCTACACCTTC
clone size: .; V gene: TRBV29-1; J gene: TRBJ1-1; D gene: TRBD1; CDR3 protein: CSAGQGPEAFF; CDR3 DNA: TGCAGCGCCGGACAGGGCCCTGAAGCTTTCTTT
clone size: .; V gene: TRBV7-8; J gene: TRBJ1-1; D gene: .; CDR3 protein: CASSRGHANTEAFF; CDR3 DNA: TGTGCCAGCAGCAGAGGACATGCGAACACTGAAGCTTTCTTT
clone size: few; V gene: TRBV6-1; J gene: TRBJ2-7; D gene: TRBD2; CDR3 protein: CASSEFGGSDEQYF; CDR3 DNA: TGTGCCAGCAGTGAATTCGGGGGGAGCGACGAGCAGTACTTC
clone size: .; V gene: TRBV6-1; J gene: TRBJ2-4; D gene: .; CDR3 protein: CASSEARGLVKNIQYF; CDR3 DNA: TGTGCCAGCAGTGAAGCGCGGGGGCTGGTCAAAAACATTCAGTACTTC
clone size: few; V gene: TRBV7-3; J gene: TRBJ2-5; D gene: TRBD2; CDR3 protein: CASSSRGGAGETQYF; CDR3 DNA: TGTGCCAGCAGCTCCCGCGGGGGGGCTGGGGAGACCCAGTACTTC
clone size: few; V gene: TRBV19; J gene: TRBJ1-1; D gene: TRBD1; CDR3 protein: CASRQGGATEAFF; CDR3 DNA: TGTGCCAGTAGACAGGGGGGTGCCACTGAAGCTTTCTTT
clone size: few; V gene: TRBV9; J gene: TRBJ1-6; D gene: .; CDR3 protein: CASSVEAGIGSPLHF; CDR3 DNA: TGTGCCAGCAGCGTAGAGGCAGGGATAGGCTCACCCCTCCACTTT
clone size: .; V gene: TRBV5-4; J gene: TRBJ1-2; D gene: .; CDR3 protein: CASSLRLDSSTTNYGYTF; CDR3 DNA: TGTGCCAGCAGCTTGAGGTTGGACAGTTCCACAACTAACTATGGCTACACCTTC
clone size: .; V gene: TRBV5-4; J gene: TRBJ2-7; D gene: .; CDR3 protein: CASSHGGTDYEQYF; CDR3 DNA: TGTGCCAGCAGCCATGGGGGGACAGACTACGAGCAGTACTTC
clone size: .; V gene: TRBV5-6; J gene: TRBJ2-1; D gene: .; CDR3 protein: CASSLGSQGISYNEQFF; CDR3 DNA: TGTGCCAGCAGCTTGGGCAGCCAGGGTATTTCCTACAATGAGCAGTTCTTC
clone size: .; V gene: TRBV9; J gene: TRBJ2-7; D gene: .; CDR3 protein: CASSAGGDREIEQYF; CDR3 DNA: TGTGCCAGCAGCGCCGGGGGGGACAGGGAAATCGAGCAGTACTTC
clone size: .; V gene: TRBV7-8; J gene: TRBJ1-2; D gene: .; CDR3 protein: CASGLGGRNYGYTF; CDR3 DNA: TGTGCCAGCGGGTTGGGGGGGCGCAACTATGGCTACACCTTC
clone size: .; V gene: TRBV7-2; J gene: TRBJ1-1; D gene: .; CDR3 protein: CASRPEWTEAFF; CDR3 DNA: TGTGCCAGCAGGCCGGAGTGGACTGAAGCTTTCTTT
clone size: few; V gene: TRBV19; J gene: TRBJ2-7; D gene: .; CDR3 protein: CASSIRGYEQYF; CDR3 DNA: TGTGCCAGTAGTATTCGCGGCTACGAGCAGTACTTC
clone size: .; V gene: TRBV6-6; J gene: TRBJ1-5; D gene: .; CDR3 protein: CASSPGNQPQHF; CDR3 DNA: TGTGCCAGCAGCCCCGGGAATCAGCCCCAGCATTTT
clone size: .; V gene: TRBV6-6; J gene: TRBJ2-7; D gene: TRBD1; CDR3 protein: CASRAGTGAPYEQYF; CDR3 DNA: TGTGCCAGCAGAGCCGGGACAGGGGCCCCCTACGAGCAGTACTTC
clone size: .; V gene: TRBV2; J gene: TRBJ2-1; D gene: TRBD1; CDR3 protein: CASRMGQGSLNEQFF; CDR3 DNA: TGTGCCAGCAGGATGGGACAGGGAAGTCTCAATGAGCAGTTCTTC
clone size: .; V gene: TRBV11-2; J gene: TRBJ2-7; D gene: TRBD2; CDR3 protein: CASSSDGGTYEQYF; CDR3 DNA: TGTGCCAGCAGCTCAGACGGGGGGACCTACGAGCAGTACTTC
clone size: .; V gene: TRBV4-2; J gene: TRBJ2-5; D gene: .; CDR3 protein: CASSQEEQGGETQYF; CDR3 DNA: TGTGCCAGCAGCCAAGAAGAGCAGGGGGGAGAGACCCAGTACTTC
clone size: .; V gene: TRBV29-1; J gene: TRBJ1-1; D gene: TRBD1; CDR3 protein: CSVDRTNTEAFF; CDR3 DNA: TGCAGCGTGGACAGGACGAACACTGAAGCTTTCTTT
clone size: once; V gene: TRBV9; J gene: TRBJ2-2; D gene: TRBD1; CDR3 protein: CASSPRQGGGTGELFF; CDR3 DNA: TGTGCCAGCAGCCCCAGACAGGGGGGCGGCACCGGGGAGCTGTTTTTT
clone size: .; V gene: TRBV6-1; J gene: TRBJ2-7; D gene: .; CDR3 protein: CASSEVTGSYYEQYF; CDR3 DNA: TGTGCCAGCAGTGAGGTGACAGGCTCCTACTACGAGCAGTACTTC
clone size: .; V gene: TRBV5-1; J gene: TRBJ1-1; D gene: .; CDR3 protein: CASSLVPEEQKLFF; CDR3 DNA: TGCGCCAGCAGCTTGGTTCCGGAAGAACAGAAGCTTTTCTTT
clone size: .; V gene: TRBV9; J gene: TRBJ1-1; D gene: TRBD1; CDR3 protein: CASSVDLPGGVNTEAFF; CDR3 DNA: TGTGCCAGCAGCGTAGATCTCCCAGGGGGAGTAAACACTGAAGCTTTCTTT